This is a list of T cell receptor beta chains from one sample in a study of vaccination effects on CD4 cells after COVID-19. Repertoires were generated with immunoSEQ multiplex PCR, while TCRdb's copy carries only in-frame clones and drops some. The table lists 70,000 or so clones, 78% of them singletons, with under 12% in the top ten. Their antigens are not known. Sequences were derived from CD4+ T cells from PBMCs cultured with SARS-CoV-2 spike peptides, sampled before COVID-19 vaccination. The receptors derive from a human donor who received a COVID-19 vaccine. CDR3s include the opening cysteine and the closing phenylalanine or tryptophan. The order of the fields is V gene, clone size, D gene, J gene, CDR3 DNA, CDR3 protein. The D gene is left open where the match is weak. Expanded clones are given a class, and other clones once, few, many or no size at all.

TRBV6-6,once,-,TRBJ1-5,TGTGCCAGCAGTTACTCAGGGGGGCGAGGCCAGCCCCAGCATTTT,CASSYSGGRGQPQHF
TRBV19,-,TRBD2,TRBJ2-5,TGTGCCAGTACAGCGGCTAGCGGGGGCCAAGAGACCCAGTACTTC,CASTAASGGQETQYF
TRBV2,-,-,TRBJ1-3,TGTGCCAGCAGTGCGGAAGGCAGGGGAACGTACGGAAACACCATATATTTT,CASSAEGRGTYGNTIYF
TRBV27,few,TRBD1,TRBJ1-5,TGTGCCAGCAGTTTAGACAGGGACAATCAGCCCCAGCATTTT,CASSLDRDNQPQHF
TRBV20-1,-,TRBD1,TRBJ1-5,TGCAGTGCTAGTACAGGGGATAGGGGCAATCAGCCCCAGCATTTT,CSASTGDRGNQPQHF
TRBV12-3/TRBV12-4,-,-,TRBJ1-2,TGTGCCAGCAGTCCCAGGGCGAACTATGGCTACACCTTC,CASSPRANYGYTF
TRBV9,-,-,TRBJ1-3,TGTGCCAGCAGCGTAGGGTTAGGGGCAAACACCATATATTTT,CASSVGLGANTIYF
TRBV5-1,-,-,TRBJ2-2,TGCGCCAGCAGCTTGGATTTTAGTGGGTTTAACACCGGGGAGCTGTTTTTT,CASSLDFSGFNTGELFF
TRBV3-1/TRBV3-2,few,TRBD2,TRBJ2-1,TGTGCCAGCAGCCAACGACTAGCGGGGGGAAAGAGTGAGCAGTTCTTC,CASSQRLAGGKSEQFF
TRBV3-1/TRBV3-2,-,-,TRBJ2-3,TGTGCCAGCAGCCACCCCAGGGCAGCGCCCCCAGATACGCAGTATTTT,CASSHPRAAPPDTQYF